This T cell receptor (beta chain) was captured in a study of blood T cell repertoires in COVID-19 (dated by TCRdb to between 2020 and 2021). Background on the whole study: Samples covering the acute and convalescent phases of COVID-19 were provided by collaborators in the United States, Italy and Spain. Samples were obtained from the ongoing ImmuneRACE study (first 160 participants) and from 950 to 1,500 subjects provided by 6 global collaborators. The repertoires were released in a freely available public database meant as a resource for research on the immune response to SARS-CoV-2. The prospective study material was composed of cDNA or gDNA derived from T cells, B-cell-depleted T cells, or PBMCs. Subjects who had been exposed to COVID-19, were actively infected with it, or had recovered from it provided the deeply sampled blood TCRbeta repertoires that made up the dataset. The sample metadata nearly always contained a de-identified subject ID, COVID-19 status, age in years and sex. Where available, HLA class I and class II types were obtained from metadata supplied by the sample provider rather than from assay-based typing. The paper's findings and limits, for the study overall: Clinical and demographic metadata were provided uncurated, with the amount varying by source and participant.

Whole blood was collected in K2EDTA tubes by collaborating institutions according to the institutions' own protocols. For TCRbeta analysis, collaborator samples were shipped as frozen whole blood, as isolated PBMCs, or as DNA extracted from either sample type. Worth noting for this clone: There is no known antigen for this receptor. No base quality information exists; no much larger clone differs at one position.

The CDR3 holds 14 amino acids from the cysteine to the phenylalanine. The DNA shown is the 42-base CDR3, in frame from base 1. Relative to germline, V is missing 3 bases and J is missing 5 bases, with 9 bases of the junction outside any gene match. Sequences DFQATT (CDR1) and SNEGSKA (CDR2) are obtained from the germline V gene (reference sequence). The immunoSEQ Assay, a bias-controlled multiplex PCR, was used to amplify TCRbeta CDR3 regions from genomic DNA. On the authors' methods: The number of nucleated cells in each sample was estimated by amplification of reference gene primers within the assay. To quantify the absolute abundance of each unique TCRbeta CDR3 rearrangement, sequence reads were collapsed and filtered. For each sample, productive Simpson clonality was calculated as the square root of Simpson's diversity index over productive rearrangements. The source is immuneACCESS, and TCRdb retained only in-frame sequences with V and J called. Part of the clones is not carried over; for the studies checked, unresolved V genes explain less than half of this, and the remainder is unexplained. V and J calls and clone size come straight from that table; D and trimming were deduced from the DNA. Within this sample are more than 85,000 clones, with over 70% of them counted one time only. 6.6% of the sample rests with the top ten.

The clonotype originates from a woman aged 45-65 years with acute or convalescent COVID-19. In this chain, TRBV20-1 is recombined with TRBJ2-7, with 8 central nucleotides matching TRBD1. The source material was peripheral blood. In nucleotides, the sequence is TGCAGTGCTAGTATAGACAGGGGTCTTAACGAGCAGTACTTC. Its protein is CSASIDRGLNEQYF.